This entry is about one TCR beta chain. TCRB transcripts that were expressed got sequenced, as all of the isolated RNA had been reverse transcribed. Generated by immunoSEQ multiplex PCR, the TCRdb table keeps only in-frame clones and is missing some. The sample includes around 310,000 clones, about 11% of them seen just once. These data belong to a study of beta chain features in type 1 diabetes. Material for sequencing was naive CD4+ T cells from blood. The sequence was collected from a woman in her 30s in good health.

The CDR3 nucleotides are TGTGCCAGCAGCCGAGATCAGGGTTGGGAGACCCAGTACTTC. Its translation: CASSRDQGWETQYF. This chain links TRBV5-6 with TRBJ2-5; weak D call: TRBD1 (5 bases). The CDR3 totals 14 residues. The V end lost 4 bases, the J end lost 5 bases, and 15 bases lay between the germline ends. The V gene's germline CDR1 is SGHDT and CDR2 YYEEEE.